The source of this TCR beta chain is a study of T cell repertoires in cytomegalovirus infection. Study context: Public TCR beta signatures were indicative of both CMV infection and a matching HLA type.

This clonotype has at least ten counts. TCRdb reprocessed the reads via MiXCR and lists one record per CDR3 protein. The top ten clones hold about 13% of a sample with some 440,000 distinct CDR3 sequences, approximately 33% of them seen once. Per the germline V gene, CDR1 is SGHVS and CDR2 is FNYEAQ. V was trimmed by 5 bases and J by 0 bases, leaving 8 bases between them. The CDR3 is made up of 13 amino acids. The specimen was PBMCs. V usage is TRBV7-6 and J usage is TRBJ2-7, with D possibly being TRBD1 or TRBD2 (5 bases each). This TCR derives from a human donor in good health (CMV status not recorded). Some clones in this sample may be carry-over from other donors' samples. In DNA, the CDR3 is TGTGCCAGCAGCCGGGGCTTCTCCTACGAGCAGTACTTC. Translation: CASSRGFSYEQYF. Full variable domain (remainder filled in from reference TRBV7-6 and TRBJ2-7): GAGVSQSPRYKVTKRGQDVALRCDPISGHVSLYWYRQALGQGPEFLTYFNYEAQQDKSGLPNDRFSAERPEGSISTLTIQRTEQRDSAMYRCASSRGFSYEQYFGPGTRLTVT.